These 8 T cell receptor beta chains share one sample of origin, sequenced in a study of beta chain features in type 1 diabetes. Sequencing targeted expressed TCRB transcripts, as all isolated RNA had been reverse transcribed. Sequencing used immunoSEQ multiplex PCR; TCRdb keeps in-frame clones, though not all of them. The table lists approximately 200,000 clones, 9.6% of them singletons. The sample was naive CD4+ T cells from blood. These receptors originate from a woman aged 18-29 years in good health.

Only a few counts were recorded for this clone. This chain connects TRBV2 to TRBJ2-5; TRBD2 agrees at 8 bases. The CDR3 sequence is 13 residues long. Germline V gene lookup returns CDR1 SNHLY and CDR2 FYNNEI. V was pared by 5 bases and J by 5 bases, with 4 bases of the junction left unmatched. CDR3 sequence reads: CASSPTGGETQYF. CDR3 nucleotide sequence: TGTGCCAGCAGTCCGACGGGGGGGGAGACCCAGTACTTC.

This chain joins TRBV18 and TRBJ2-5, with 10 bases fitting TRBD1. The closer fit of TRBJ2-7 to the DNA end suggests the J call may be wrong. The CDR3 contains 14 residues. Per the germline V gene, CDR1 is KGHSH and CDR2 is LQKENI. In DNA form, the CDR3 reads TGTGCCAGCTCACCAGGCGGGACAGGGGACGAGCAGTACTTC. It codes for CASSPGGTGDEQYF.

CDR3 loop: CASSLGLGQGKSSYNEQFF. DNA of the CDR3: TGTGCCAGCAGCTTAGGTTTGGGACAGGGGAAGAGCTCCTACAATGAGCAGTTCTTC. The chain carries TRBV7-9 and TRBJ2-1; 10 bases are shared with TRBD1. The V and J ends lost 1 base and 0 bases, in that order; junction bases with no gene match: 9. The length of the CDR3 is 19 residues. The germline V gene has CDR1 SEHNR and CDR2 FQNEAQ (reference sequence).

The chain couples TRBV20-1 to TRBJ2-7; maybe TRBD2 (6 bases). Trimming pared 6 bases from V and 10 bases from J, leaving 13 bases between. The CDR3 runs 10 residues. Looked up from germline, CDR1 is DFQATT and CDR2 is SNEGSKA (reference sequence). CDR3 DNA sequence: TGCAGTGCCACCCCGGCGGGACAGTACTTC. Protein: CSATPAGQYF.

This clone was observed a handful of times. The chain employs TRBV5-1 and TRBJ2-2; 7 nucleotides agree with TRBD1. Trimming at V came to 2 bases and at J to 1 base, leaving 2 bases not matched to a gene. Germline assignment: CDR1 SGHRS and CDR2 YFSETQ. This CDR3 region has 15 residues. The CDR3 DNA reads as TGCGCCAGCAGCTTAGACAGGGAGAACACCGGGGAGCTGTTTTTT. Translating it yields CASSLDRENTGELFF.

This clone came up a few times. The chain joins TRBV18 to TRBJ2-3; TRBD2 aligns across 7 bases. This CDR3 is built from 17 residues. V lost 5 bases and J lost 3; bases outside the gene matches: 14. Germline CDR1 KGHSH, CDR2 LQKENI. The CDR3: CASSASGRGSGTDTQYF. The DNA for the CDR3 is TGTGCCAGCTCAGCATCGGGACGCGGGAGTGGAACAGATACGCAGTATTTT.

This clone was detected only a few times. This sequence joins TRBV9 and TRBJ2-7, with 7 bases identical to TRBD1. Looked up from germline, CDR1 is SGDLS and CDR2 is YYNGEE. The CDR3 has 14 amino acids. V lost 3 bases and J lost 1; bases outside the gene matches: 4. CDR3 nucleotides: TGTGCCAGCAGCGCTACGGGACAGTCCTACGAGCAGTACTTC. This sequence encodes CASSATGQSYEQYF.

This clone was seen more than once but under ten times. The V call is TRBV7-6, the J call TRBJ1-2, with TRBD1 matching over 7 bases. Per germline, CDR1 SGHVS and CDR2 FNYEAQ. The CDR3 has 14 amino acids. The ends lost 5 bases at V and 4 bases at J; junction bases unmatched: 7. In nucleotides, the CDR3 is TGTGCCAGCAGCCCCGGGACAGCCTCCTATGGCTACACCTTC. Residues: CASSPGTASYGYTF.